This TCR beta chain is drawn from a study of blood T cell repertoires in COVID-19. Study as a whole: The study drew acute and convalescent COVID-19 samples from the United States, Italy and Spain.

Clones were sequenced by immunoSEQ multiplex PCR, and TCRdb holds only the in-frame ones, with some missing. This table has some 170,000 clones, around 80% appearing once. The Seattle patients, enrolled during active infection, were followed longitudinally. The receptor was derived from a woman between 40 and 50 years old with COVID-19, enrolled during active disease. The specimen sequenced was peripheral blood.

The CDR3 protein is CASSLIAGKNEQYF. For the CDR3, the DNA is TGTGCCAGCAGCCTTATAGCGGGGAAAAACGAGCAGTACTTC. The gene calls are TRBV7-2 and TRBJ2-7, with 8 nucleotides matching TRBD2. There are 14 residues in the CDR3. The germline CDR1 and CDR2 sequences are SGHTA and FQGNSA. The ends lost 5 bases at V and 5 bases at J; junction bases unmatched: 8.